This T cell receptor beta chain was found in a study of cytomegalovirus exposure and HLA in healthy donors. As regards this clone: The same CDR3 arises from other DNA sequences in this sample as well.

The length of the CDR3 is 11 residues. Trimming stripped 7 bases from V and 3 bases from J, with 7 bases between. CDR1 MNHNY and CDR2 SVGAGI come from the germline V gene (reference sequence). 13 Jbeta primers and 60 Vbeta primers were used for the PCR. The repertoire was sequenced with immunoSEQ multiplex PCR; TCRdb's copy has only in-frame clones and lacks some. The sample includes 150,000 to 200,000 clones, roughly three quarters of them seen just once. The V gene is TRBV6-6, the J gene TRBJ2-7; possible D gene TRBD2, 6 bases. This clonotype was obtained from a woman aged 40 to 50 in good health and CMV-seronegative. The specimen was PBMCs. The CDR3, as DNA: TGTGCCAGCACCGGGGGCTACGAGCAGTACTTC. Protein sequence: CASTGGYEQYF.